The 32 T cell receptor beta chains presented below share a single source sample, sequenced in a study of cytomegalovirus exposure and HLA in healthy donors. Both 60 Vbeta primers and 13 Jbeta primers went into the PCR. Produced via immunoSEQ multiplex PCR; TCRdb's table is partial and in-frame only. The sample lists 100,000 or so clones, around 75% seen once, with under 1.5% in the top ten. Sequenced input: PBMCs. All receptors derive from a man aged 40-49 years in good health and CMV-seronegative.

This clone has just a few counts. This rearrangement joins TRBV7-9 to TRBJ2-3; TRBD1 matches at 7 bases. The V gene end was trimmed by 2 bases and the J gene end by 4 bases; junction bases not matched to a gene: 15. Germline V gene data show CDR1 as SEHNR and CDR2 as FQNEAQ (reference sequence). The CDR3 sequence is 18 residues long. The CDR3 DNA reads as TGTGCCAGCAGCTTACTAGGAGTGGGCCAGGGGGTCGCAGATACGCAGTATTTT. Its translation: CASSLLGVGQGVADTQYF.

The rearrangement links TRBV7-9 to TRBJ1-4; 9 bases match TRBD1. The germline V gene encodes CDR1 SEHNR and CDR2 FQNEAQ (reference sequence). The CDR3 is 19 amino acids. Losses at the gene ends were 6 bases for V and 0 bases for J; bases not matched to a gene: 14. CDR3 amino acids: CASSARDRAKFATNEKLFF. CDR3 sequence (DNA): TGTGCCAGCAGTGCGAGGGACAGGGCGAAATTTGCAACTAATGAAAAACTGTTTTTT.

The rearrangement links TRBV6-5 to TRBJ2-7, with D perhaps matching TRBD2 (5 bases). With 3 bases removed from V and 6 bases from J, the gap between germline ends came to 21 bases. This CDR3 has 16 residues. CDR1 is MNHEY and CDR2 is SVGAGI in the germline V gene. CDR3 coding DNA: TGTGCCAGCAGTTATTACTCTGGGGAGAGGATCGGCGAGCAGTACTTC. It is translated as CASSYYSGERIGEQYF.

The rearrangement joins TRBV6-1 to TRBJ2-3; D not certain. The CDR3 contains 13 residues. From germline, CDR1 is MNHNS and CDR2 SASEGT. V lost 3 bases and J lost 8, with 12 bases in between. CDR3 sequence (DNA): TGTGCCAGCAGTGATGAGTCGTTTGGTACGCAGTATTTT. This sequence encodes CASSDESFGTQYF.

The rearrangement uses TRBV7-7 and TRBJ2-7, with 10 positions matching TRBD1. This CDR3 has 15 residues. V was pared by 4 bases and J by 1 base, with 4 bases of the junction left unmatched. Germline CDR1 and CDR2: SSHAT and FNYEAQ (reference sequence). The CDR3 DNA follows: TGTGCCAGCAGCTCGGGACAGGGGTTGTCCTACGAGCAGTACTTC. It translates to CASSSGQGLSYEQYF. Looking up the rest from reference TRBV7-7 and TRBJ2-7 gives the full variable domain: GAGVSQSPRYKVTKRGQDVTLRCDPISSHATLYWYQQALGQGPEFLTYFNYEAQPDKSGLPSDRFSAERPEGSISTLTIQRTEQRDSAMYRCASSSGQGLSYEQYFGPGTRLTVT.

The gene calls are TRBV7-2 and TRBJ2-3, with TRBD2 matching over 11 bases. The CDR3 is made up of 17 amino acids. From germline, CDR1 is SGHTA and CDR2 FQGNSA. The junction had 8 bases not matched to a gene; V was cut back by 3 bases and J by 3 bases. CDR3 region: CASSLLASGGLTDTQYF. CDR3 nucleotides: TGTGCCAGCAGCTTGCTGGCTAGCGGGGGGCTAACAGATACGCAGTATTTT.

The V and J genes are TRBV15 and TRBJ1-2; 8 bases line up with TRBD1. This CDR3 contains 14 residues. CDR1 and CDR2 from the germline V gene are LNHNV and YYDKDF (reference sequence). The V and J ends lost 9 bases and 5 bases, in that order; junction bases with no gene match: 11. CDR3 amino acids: CATAPGQDRYGYTF. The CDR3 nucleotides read TGTGCCACGGCCCCGGGACAGGATCGGTATGGCTACACCTTC.

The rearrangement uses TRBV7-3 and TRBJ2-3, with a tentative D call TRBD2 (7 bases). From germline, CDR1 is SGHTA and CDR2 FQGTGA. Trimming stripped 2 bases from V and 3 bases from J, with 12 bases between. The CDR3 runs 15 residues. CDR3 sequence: CASSLYGGPTDTQYF. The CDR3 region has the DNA TGTGCCAGCAGCTTATACGGGGGGCCTACAGATACGCAGTATTTT.

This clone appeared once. The DNA of the CDR3 is TGCAGCGTCAGGGAGGGCTACGAGCAGTACTTC. This gives the protein CSVREGYEQYF. This chain links TRBV29-1 with TRBJ2-7, with 7 bases aligning to TRBD2. Trimming took 6 bases from V and 3 from J; bases not matched to a gene: 2. Per germline, CDR1 SQVTM and CDR2 ANQGSEA. CDR3 length equals 11 residues.

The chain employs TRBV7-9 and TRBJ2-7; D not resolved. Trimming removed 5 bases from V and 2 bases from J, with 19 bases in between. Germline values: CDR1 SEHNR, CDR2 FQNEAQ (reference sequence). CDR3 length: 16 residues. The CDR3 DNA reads TGTGCCAGCAGCACAACAGCCCCAATTAACCCCTACGAGCAGTACTTC. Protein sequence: CASSTTAPINPYEQYF.

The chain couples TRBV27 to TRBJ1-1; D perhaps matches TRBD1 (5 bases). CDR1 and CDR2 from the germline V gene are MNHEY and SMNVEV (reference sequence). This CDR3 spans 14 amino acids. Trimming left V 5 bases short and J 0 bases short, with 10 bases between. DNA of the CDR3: TGTGCCAGCAGTCCAGGGCTCATGAACACTGAAGCTTTCTTT. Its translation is CASSPGLMNTEAFF.

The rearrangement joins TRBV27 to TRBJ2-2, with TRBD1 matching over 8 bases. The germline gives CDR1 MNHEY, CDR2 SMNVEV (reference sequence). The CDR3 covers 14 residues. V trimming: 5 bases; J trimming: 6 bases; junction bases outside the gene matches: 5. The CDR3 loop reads CASSPGQGAGELFF. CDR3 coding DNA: TGTGCCAGCAGTCCTGGACAGGGCGCCGGGGAGCTGTTTTTT.

CDR3 protein: CASSLSWRNTGELFF. In DNA form, the CDR3 reads TGTGCCAGCAGCTTATCTTGGAGGAACACCGGGGAGCTGTTTTTT. The V gene is TRBV7-9, the J gene TRBJ2-2, with D unresolved. The germline CDR1 and CDR2 sequences are SEHNR and FQNEAQ (reference sequence). Trimming removed 2 bases from V and 1 base from J, with 8 bases in between. The CDR3 loop spans 15 amino acids.

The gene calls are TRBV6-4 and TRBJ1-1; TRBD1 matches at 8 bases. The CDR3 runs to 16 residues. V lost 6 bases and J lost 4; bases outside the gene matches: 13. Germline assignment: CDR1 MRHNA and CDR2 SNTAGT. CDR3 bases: TGTGCCAGCAGCCCCGACAGGGGCGTTCGTATCACTGAAGCTTTCTTT. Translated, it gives CASSPDRGVRITEAFF.

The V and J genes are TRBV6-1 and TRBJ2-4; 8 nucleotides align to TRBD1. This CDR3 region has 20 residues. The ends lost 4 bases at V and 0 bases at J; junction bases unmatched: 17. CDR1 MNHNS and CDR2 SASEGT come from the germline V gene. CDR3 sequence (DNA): TGTGCCAGCAGTGGAGCTACGGACAGGGTTCTGGGGGAAGCCAAAAACATTCAGTACTTC. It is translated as CASSGATDRVLGEAKNIQYF.

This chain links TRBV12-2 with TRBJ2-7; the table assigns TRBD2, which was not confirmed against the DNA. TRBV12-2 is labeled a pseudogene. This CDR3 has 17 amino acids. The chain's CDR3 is CASRGSGLAGNLYEQYF. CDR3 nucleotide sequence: TGTGCAAGTCGCGGGAGCGGCCTAGCGGGTAACCTCTACGAGCAGTACTTC.

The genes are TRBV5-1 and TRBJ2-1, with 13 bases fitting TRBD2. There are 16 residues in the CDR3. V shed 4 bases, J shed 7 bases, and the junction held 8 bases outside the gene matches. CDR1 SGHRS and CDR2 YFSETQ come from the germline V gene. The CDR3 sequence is CASSALLAGGRNEQFF. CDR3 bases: TGCGCCAGCAGCGCCCTACTAGCGGGGGGGCGGAATGAGCAGTTCTTC. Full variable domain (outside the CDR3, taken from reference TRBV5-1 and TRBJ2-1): KAGVTQTPRYLIKTRGQQVTLSCSPISGHRSVSWYQQTPGQGLQFLFEYFSETQRNKGNFPGRFSGRQFSNSRSEMNVSTLELGDSALYLCASSALLAGGRNEQFFGPGTRLTVL.

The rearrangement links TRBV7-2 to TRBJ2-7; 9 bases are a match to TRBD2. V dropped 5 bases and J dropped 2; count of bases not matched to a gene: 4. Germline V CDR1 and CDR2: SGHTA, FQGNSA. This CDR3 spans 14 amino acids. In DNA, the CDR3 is TGTGCCAGCAGCAAAGCTAGCGGGGCCTACGAGCAGTACTTC. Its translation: CASSKASGAYEQYF.

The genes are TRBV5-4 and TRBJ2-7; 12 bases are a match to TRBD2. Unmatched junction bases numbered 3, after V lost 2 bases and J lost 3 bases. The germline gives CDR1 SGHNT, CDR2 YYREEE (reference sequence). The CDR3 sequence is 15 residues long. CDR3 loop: CASSLLAGGLYEQYF. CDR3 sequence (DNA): TGTGCCAGCAGCTTACTAGCGGGGGGTCTCTACGAGCAGTACTTC.

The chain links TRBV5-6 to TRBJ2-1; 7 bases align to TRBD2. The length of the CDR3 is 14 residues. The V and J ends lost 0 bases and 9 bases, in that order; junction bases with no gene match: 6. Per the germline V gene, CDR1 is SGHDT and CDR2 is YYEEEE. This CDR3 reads CASSLERTRGEQFF. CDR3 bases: TGTGCCAGCAGCTTGGAGCGGACTAGGGGTGAGCAGTTCTTC.

The CDR3 DNA reads as TGTGCCAGCTCACCGGGACACCAATACGAGCAGTACTTC. Encoded protein: CASSPGHQYEQYF. The chain recombines TRBV18 with TRBJ2-7; D perhaps matches TRBD1 (6 bases). There are 13 residues in the CDR3. V gave up 3 bases and J gave up 4 bases, with 10 bases separating them. Germline CDR1 reads KGHSH; CDR2 reads LQKENI. The whole variable domain, remainder taken from reference TRBV18 and TRBJ2-7, is NAGVMQNPRHLVRRRGQEARLRCSPMKGHSHVYWYRQLPEEGLKFMVYLQKENIIDESGMPKERFSAEFPKEGPSILRIQQVVRGDSAAYFCASSPGHQYEQYFGPGTRLTVT.

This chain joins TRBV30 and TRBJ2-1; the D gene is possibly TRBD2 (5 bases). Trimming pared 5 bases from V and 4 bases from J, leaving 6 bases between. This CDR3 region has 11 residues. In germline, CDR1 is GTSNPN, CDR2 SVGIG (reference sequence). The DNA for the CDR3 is TGTGCCTGGCGAGGGTACAATGAGCAGTTCTTC. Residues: CAWRGYNEQFF.

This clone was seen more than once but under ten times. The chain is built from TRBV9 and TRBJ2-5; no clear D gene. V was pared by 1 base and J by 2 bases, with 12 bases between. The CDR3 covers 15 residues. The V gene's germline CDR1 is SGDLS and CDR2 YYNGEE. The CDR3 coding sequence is TGTGCCAGCAGCGTATCTCCCAGCGAGCAAGAGACCCAGTACTTC. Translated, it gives CASSVSPSEQETQYF.

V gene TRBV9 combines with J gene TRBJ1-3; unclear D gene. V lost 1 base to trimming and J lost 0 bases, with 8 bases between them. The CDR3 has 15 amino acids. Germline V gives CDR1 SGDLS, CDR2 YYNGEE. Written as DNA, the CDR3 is TGTGCCAGCAGCGTAACGCCCAGCTCTGGAAACACCATATATTTT. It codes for CASSVTPSSGNTIYF.

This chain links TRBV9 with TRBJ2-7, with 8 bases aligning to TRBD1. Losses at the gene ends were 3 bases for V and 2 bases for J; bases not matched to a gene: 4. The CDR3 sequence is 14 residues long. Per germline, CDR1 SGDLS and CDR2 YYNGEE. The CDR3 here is CASSDGQGAYEQYF. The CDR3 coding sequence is TGTGCCAGCAGCGACGGACAGGGTGCCTACGAGCAGTACTTC.

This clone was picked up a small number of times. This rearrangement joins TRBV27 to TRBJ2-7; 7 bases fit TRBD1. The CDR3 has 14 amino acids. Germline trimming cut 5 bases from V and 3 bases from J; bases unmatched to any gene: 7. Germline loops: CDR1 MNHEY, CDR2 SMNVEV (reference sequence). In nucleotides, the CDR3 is TGTGCCAGCAGTCCATCCCGACAGGGCTACGAGCAGTACTTC. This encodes CASSPSRQGYEQYF.

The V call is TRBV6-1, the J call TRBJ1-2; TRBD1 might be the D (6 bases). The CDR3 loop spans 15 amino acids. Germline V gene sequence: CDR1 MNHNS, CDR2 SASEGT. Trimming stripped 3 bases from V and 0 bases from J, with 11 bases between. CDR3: CASSDMGATNYGYTF. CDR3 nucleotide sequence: TGTGCCAGCAGTGATATGGGGGCTACTAACTATGGCTACACCTTC.

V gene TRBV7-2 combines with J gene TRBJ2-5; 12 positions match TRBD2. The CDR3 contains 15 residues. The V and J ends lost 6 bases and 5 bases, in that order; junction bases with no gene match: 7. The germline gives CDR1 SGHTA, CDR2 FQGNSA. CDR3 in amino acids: CASRLAGGPVETQYF. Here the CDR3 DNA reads TGTGCCAGCAGGCTAGCGGGGGGGCCGGTTGAGACCCAGTACTTC.

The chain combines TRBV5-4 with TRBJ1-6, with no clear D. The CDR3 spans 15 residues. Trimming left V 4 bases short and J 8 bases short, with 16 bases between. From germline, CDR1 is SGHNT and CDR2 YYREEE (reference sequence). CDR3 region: CASSRAGGWDSPLHF. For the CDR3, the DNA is TGTGCCAGCAGCCGGGCCGGAGGGTGGGATTCACCCCTCCACTTT.

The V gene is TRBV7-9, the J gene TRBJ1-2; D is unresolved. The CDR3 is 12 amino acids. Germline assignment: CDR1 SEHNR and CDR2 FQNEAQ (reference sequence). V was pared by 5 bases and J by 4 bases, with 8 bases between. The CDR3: CASSPFGYGYTF. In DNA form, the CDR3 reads TGTGCCAGCAGCCCCTTCGGCTATGGCTACACCTTC.

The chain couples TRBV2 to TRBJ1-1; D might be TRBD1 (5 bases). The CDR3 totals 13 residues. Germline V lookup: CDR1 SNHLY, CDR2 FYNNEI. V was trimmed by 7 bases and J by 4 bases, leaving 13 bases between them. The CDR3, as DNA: TGTGCCAGCAATACAGGCTCCCTCACTGAAGCTTTCTTT. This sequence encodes CASNTGSLTEAFF.

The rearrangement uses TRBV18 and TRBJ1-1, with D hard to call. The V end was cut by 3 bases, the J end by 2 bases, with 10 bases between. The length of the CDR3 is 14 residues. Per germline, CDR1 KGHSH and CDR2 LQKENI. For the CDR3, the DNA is TGTGCCAGCTCACCTCCGGGGATAAACACTGAAGCTTTCTTT. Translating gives CASSPPGINTEAFF.